The rows below give T cell receptor beta chains drawn from one sample of a study of vaccination and CD4 T cells after COVID-19. These receptors' targets are unknown. TCRdb processed the PCR reads anew with MiXCR; each CDR3 protein has one entry. The sample contains some 16,000 distinct CDR3 sequences, about 35% of which appear only once. The source material was cultured CD4+ T cells from blood. The receptors were sampled from a human donor with COVID-19. The CDR3 runs from the conserved cysteine through the conserved F or W. The order of the fields is D gene, clone size, V gene, J gene, CDR3 protein, CDR3 DNA. A D gene is named only where the DNA matches it firmly. Clone size is shown for a subset of rows, as once, few, many or a class of expanded clone.

.	.	TRBV11-2	TRBJ1-1	CASSFLGPGNTEAFF	TGTGCCAGCAGCTTTCTTGGCCCGGGGAACACTGAAGCTTTCTTT
.	few	TRBV5-1	TRBJ1-1	CASRVKGEAFF	TGCGCCAGCAGGGTGAAGGGGGAAGCTTTCTTT
.	.	TRBV5-6	TRBJ2-7	CASSLFREFAYEQYF	TGTGCCAGCAGCTTGTTTAGGGAATTCGCCTACGAGCAGTACTTC
TRBD1	few	TRBV7-2	TRBJ1-1	CASSHDRGRAFF	TGTGCCAGCAGTCACGACAGGGGGCGGGCTTTCTTT
.	.	TRBV5-4	TRBJ1-6	CASGRGLGDNSPLHF	TGTGCCAGCGGCCGGGGGCTAGGGGATAATTCACCCCTCCACTTT
TRBD2	.	TRBV6-1	TRBJ2-7	CASSGTSALREQYF	TGTGCCAGCAGTGGGACTAGCGCACTTCGAGAGCAGTACTTC
.	.	TRBV18	TRBJ2-7	CASSNGGGYEQYF	TGTGCCAGCTCAAACGGAGGGGGCTACGAGCAGTACTTC
TRBD1	.	TRBV27	TRBJ2-1	CASSMSDRGAYNEQFF	TGTGCCAGCAGTATGTCCGACAGGGGGGCCTACAATGAGCAGTTCTTC
.	.	TRBV15	TRBJ1-1	CATSRDHRDGEAFF	TGTGCCACCAGCAGAGACCATAGGGACGGTGAAGCTTTCTTT
.	.	TRBV7-2	TRBJ2-3	CASSLAISQTDTQYF	TGTGCCAGCAGCTTAGCGATATCCCAGACAGATACGCAGTATTTT
.	few	TRBV10-3	TRBJ2-5	CAISEWSGGETQYF	TGTGCCATCAGTGAGTGGTCAGGGGGGGAGACCCAGTACTTC
.	few	TRBV25-1	TRBJ1-1	CASSEENTEAFF	TGTGCCAGCAGTGAAGAGAACACTGAAGCTTTCTTT
TRBD1	few	TRBV19	TRBJ2-5	CASSITTGRETQYF	TGTGCCAGTAGTATAACGACAGGGAGAGAGACCCAGTACTTC
.	once	TRBV7-7	TRBJ2-2	CASSLALQAGELFF	TGTGCTAGCAGCTTAGCGCTCCAGGCCGGGGAGCTGTTTTTT
TRBD2	.	TRBV5-4	TRBJ2-7	CASSPGRGSSYEQYF	TGTGCCAGCAGCCCCGGGCGGGGGAGCTCCTACGAGCAGTACTTC
.	.	TRBV27	TRBJ2-1	CASSPGDPYYNEQFF	TGTGCCAGCAGTCCCGGGGACCCCTACTACAATGAGCAGTTCTTC
.	medium-sized	TRBV19	TRBJ1-1	CASTLSFNTEAFF	TGTGCCAGTACCTTGTCGTTTAACACTGAAGCTTTCTTT
.	.	TRBV12-3/TRBV12-4	TRBJ2-3	CASSFPRTRGPDTQYF	TGTGCCAGCAGTTTCCCCCGGACCCGAGGGCCAGATACGCAGTATTTT
TRBD1	.	TRBV20-1	TRBJ1-6	CSAPDRVNSPLHF	TGCAGTGCACCGGACAGGGTAAATTCACCCCTCCACTTT
.	few	TRBV6-1	TRBJ2-3	CASTALGDTQYF	TGTGCCAGCACCGCCTTGGGGGACACGCAGTATTTT
TRBD1	.	TRBV4-1	TRBJ2-7	CASSQGTGDPYEQYF	TGCGCCAGCAGCCAAGGGACAGGGGACCCCTACGAGCAGTACTTC
.	.	TRBV6-1	TRBJ2-7	CASRNTWQAGEQYF	TGTGCCAGCAGGAATACCTGGCAGGCGGGGGAGCAGTACTTC
TRBD1	.	TRBV27	TRBJ2-2	CASTRRPGQGGTGELFF	TGTGCCAGCACCCGTCGACCGGGACAGGGGGGAACCGGGGAGCTGTTTTTT
.	few	TRBV21-1	TRBJ2-7	CASSRQTAGTSYEQYF	TGTGCCAGCAGCAGACAAACAGCGGGCACCTCCTACGAGCAGTACTTC
.	.	TRBV21-1	TRBJ2-5	CASSMNRDREIQETQYF	TGTGCCAGCAGCATGAACCGGGACAGGGAGATACAAGAGACCCAGTACTTC
TRBD1	.	TRBV12-3/TRBV12-4	TRBJ1-1	CASRGDSLNTEAFF	TGTGCCAGCAGGGGGGACAGTTTGAACACTGAAGCTTTCTTT
.	.	TRBV11-2	TRBJ2-1	CASSPQTTYNEQFF	TGTGCCAGCAGCCCCCAGACTACCTACAATGAGCAGTTCTTC
.	.	TRBV11-3	TRBJ2-3	CASSLTSSTDTQYF	TGTGCCAGCAGCTTGACTAGTAGCACAGATACGCAGTATTTT
.	.	TRBV30	TRBJ2-6	CACTRESGANVLTF	TGTGCCTGTACCAGGGAATCTGGGGCCAACGTCCTGACTTTC
.	.	TRBV24-1	TRBJ2-2	CATSDPSRNTGELFF	TGTGCCACCAGTGACCCGAGTAGGAACACCGGGGAGCTGTTTTTT
TRBD1	few	TRBV7-2	TRBJ1-4	CASRLGQAGEKLFF	TGTGCCAGCAGATTGGGACAGGCGGGAGAAAAACTGTTTTTT
.	.	TRBV19	TRBJ1-4	CASSTIEGRANEKLFF	TGTGCCAGTAGCACTATCGAGGGGAGGGCTAATGAAAAACTGTTTTTT